The 8 T cell receptor beta chains listed next were all sequenced from one sample in a study of shared clonotypes between healthy human individuals. Sequenced by immunoSEQ multiplex PCR; TCRdb stores in-frame clones only, minus some. The table lists about 2.4 million clones, approximately 94% of them singletons. The sequencing input was naive CD4+ T cells sorted from blood. Subset specified: CD45RA+ positively selected. The origin of the receptors is a man aged 18 to 29 in good health.

The chain uses TRBV9 and TRBJ1-2; 10 bases line up with TRBD1. This CDR3 contains 15 residues. Germline lookup yields CDR1 SGDLS and CDR2 YYNGEE. After removal of 6 bases from V and 6 bases from J, the junction contained 11 bases not matched to a gene. This CDR3 reads CASTWGTGVEDGYTF. The CDR3 nucleotides are TGTGCCAGCACCTGGGGGACAGGGGTGGAAGATGGCTACACCTTC.

This rearrangement joins TRBV28 to TRBJ1-2; D might be TRBD1 (6 bases). CDR1 MDHEN and CDR2 SYDVKM come from the germline V gene. The CDR3 totals 15 residues. V gave up 7 bases and J gave up 0 bases, with 15 bases separating them. The CDR3 sequence is CASKKTGTSNYGYTF. CDR3 nucleotide sequence: TGTGCCAGCAAAAAAACAGGGACATCTAACTATGGCTACACCTTC.

V and J are TRBV5-6 and TRBJ1-5; no definite D call. The CDR3 contains 16 residues. The germline V and J ends were trimmed by 0 bases and 0 bases, with 10 bases remaining between them. CDR1 and CDR2 from the germline V gene are SGHDT and YYEEEE. CDR3 protein: CASSLGRTYSNQPQHF. The CDR3 DNA reads as TGTGCCAGCAGCTTGGGACGGACTTATAGCAATCAGCCCCAGCATTTT.

This chain links TRBV5-8 with TRBJ2-3, with TRBD2 matching 12 bases. The germline gives CDR1 SGHTS, CDR2 YDEGEE. CDR3 length equals 14 residues. V was clipped by 4 bases and J by 4 bases; unmatched bases: 1. CDR3 in DNA: TGTGCCAGCAGCCGGACTAGCGGGGCAGATACGCAGTATTTT. Translation gives CASSRTSGADTQYF.

The chain uses TRBV7-9 and TRBJ2-7, with D possibly matching TRBD2 (5 bases). CDR3 length: 15 amino acids. In germline, CDR1 is SEHNR, CDR2 FQNEAQ (reference sequence). V was shortened by 2 bases and J by 4 bases, with 15 bases between the two germline ends. As DNA, the CDR3 is TGTGCCAGCAGCTTAAAGGCTCCCTCGGGGTACGAGCAGTACTTC. Amino acids: CASSLKAPSGYEQYF.

Notes on this clone: The sample has other DNA sequences that encode this CDR3 too. V gene TRBV5-1 combines with J gene TRBJ2-7, with D unresolved. From germline, CDR1 is SGHRS and CDR2 YFSETQ. Between the trimmed V and J ends, which lost 2 bases and 4 bases, there was a span of 10 bases. This CDR3 contains 13 residues. The CDR3 loop is CASSFPGAYEQYF. The CDR3 bases are TGCGCCAGCAGCTTTCCGGGCGCTTACGAGCAGTACTTC.

The CDR3 sequence: CASQGLAVQETQYF. Here the CDR3 DNA reads TGTGCCAGCCAGGGACTAGCGGTTCAAGAGACCCAGTACTTC. The genes are TRBV6-1 and TRBJ2-5, with 11 positions matching TRBD2. V was clipped by 8 bases and J by 2 bases; unmatched bases: 4. This CDR3 is built from 14 residues. CDR1 is MNHNS and CDR2 is SASEGT in the germline V gene.

The genes are TRBV6-1 and TRBJ1-1; D possibly corresponds to TRBD1 (6 bases). Germline CDR1 MNHNS, CDR2 SASEGT. This CDR3 contains 13 residues. V lost 6 bases and J 1 base, leaving 9 bases between the germline ends. For the CDR3, the DNA is TGTGCCAGCAGAACAGGGCCGAACACTGAAGCTTTCTTT. It is translated as CASRTGPNTEAFF.